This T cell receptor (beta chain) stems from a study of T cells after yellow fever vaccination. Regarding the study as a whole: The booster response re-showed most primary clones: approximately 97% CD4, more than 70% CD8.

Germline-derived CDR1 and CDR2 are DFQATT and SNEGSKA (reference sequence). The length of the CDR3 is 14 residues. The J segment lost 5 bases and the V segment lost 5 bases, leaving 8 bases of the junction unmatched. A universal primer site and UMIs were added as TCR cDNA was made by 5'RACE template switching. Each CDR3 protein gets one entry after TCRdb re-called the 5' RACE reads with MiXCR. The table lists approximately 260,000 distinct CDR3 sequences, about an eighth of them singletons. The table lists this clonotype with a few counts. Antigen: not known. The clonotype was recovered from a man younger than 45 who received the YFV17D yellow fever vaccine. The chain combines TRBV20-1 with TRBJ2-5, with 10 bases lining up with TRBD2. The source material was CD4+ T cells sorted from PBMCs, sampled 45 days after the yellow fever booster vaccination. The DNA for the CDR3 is TGCAGTGCTCTTTCTAGCGGGAGACGGGAGACCCAGTACTTC. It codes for CSALSSGRRETQYF.